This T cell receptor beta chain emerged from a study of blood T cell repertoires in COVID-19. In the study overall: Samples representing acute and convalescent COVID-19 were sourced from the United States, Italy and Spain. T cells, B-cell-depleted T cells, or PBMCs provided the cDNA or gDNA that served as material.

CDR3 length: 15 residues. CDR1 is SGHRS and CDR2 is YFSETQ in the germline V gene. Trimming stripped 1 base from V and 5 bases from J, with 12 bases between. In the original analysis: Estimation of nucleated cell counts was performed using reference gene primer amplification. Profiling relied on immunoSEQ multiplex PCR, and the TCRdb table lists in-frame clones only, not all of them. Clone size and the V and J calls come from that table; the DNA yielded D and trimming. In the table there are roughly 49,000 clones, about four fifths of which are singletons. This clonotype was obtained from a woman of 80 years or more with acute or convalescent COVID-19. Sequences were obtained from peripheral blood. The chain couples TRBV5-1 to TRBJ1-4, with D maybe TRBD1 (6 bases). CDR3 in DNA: TGCGCCAGCAGCTTGTTGGGACACCAGAATGAAAAACTGTTTTTT. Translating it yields CASSLLGHQNEKLFF.